This T cell receptor (beta chain) comes out of a study of blood T cell repertoires in COVID-19. Study as a whole: Sites across the United States, Italy and Spain contributed samples from acute and convalescent COVID-19.

V lost 2 bases to trimming and J lost 1 base; unmatched junction nucleotides: 4. The CDR3 covers 16 residues. The germline gives CDR1 SGHNT, CDR2 YYREEE (reference sequence). Sequencing was performed with immunoSEQ multiplex PCR; in TCRdb, only in-frame clones are kept and a portion is missing. The table records tens of thousands of clones, 80% to 90% of them present only once. The receptor was isolated from a woman aged 70-85 years with acute or convalescent COVID-19. Sequencing used peripheral blood. The chain carries TRBV5-4 and TRBJ2-5, with 11 bases aligning to TRBD2. In DNA form, the CDR3 reads TGTGCCAGCAGCTTCCCTAGCGGGGGGCTCCAAGAGACCCAGTACTTC. Its protein is CASSFPSGGLQETQYF.